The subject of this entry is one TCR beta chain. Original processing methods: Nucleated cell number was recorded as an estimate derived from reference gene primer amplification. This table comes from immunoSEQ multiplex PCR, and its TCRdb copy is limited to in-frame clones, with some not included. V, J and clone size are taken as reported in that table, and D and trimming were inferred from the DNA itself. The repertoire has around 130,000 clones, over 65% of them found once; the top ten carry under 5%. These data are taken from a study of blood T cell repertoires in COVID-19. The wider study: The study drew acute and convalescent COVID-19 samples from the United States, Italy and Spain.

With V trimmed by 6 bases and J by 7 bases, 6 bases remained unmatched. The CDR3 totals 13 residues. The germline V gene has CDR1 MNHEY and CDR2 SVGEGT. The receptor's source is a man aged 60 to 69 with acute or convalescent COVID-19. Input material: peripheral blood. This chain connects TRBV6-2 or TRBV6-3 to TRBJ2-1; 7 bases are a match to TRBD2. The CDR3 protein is CASSPTSSNEQFF. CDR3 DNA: TGTGCCAGCAGCCCGACTAGCAGTAATGAGCAGTTCTTC.